The 14 T cell receptor beta chains listed next were all sequenced from one sample in a study of CD8+ T cells in alopecia areata. cDNA reverse transcribed from extracted RNA served as the sequencing template. Produced via immunoSEQ multiplex PCR; TCRdb's table is partial and in-frame only. The sample has 150,000 to 200,000 clones; around 60% are singletons. The sequenced sample was CD4+ T cells sorted from blood, obtained at week 0. The origin of the receptors is a human donor with alopecia areata.

The gene calls are TRBV7-9 and TRBJ1-2, with 9 bases aligning to TRBD1. Germline CDR1 and CDR2: SEHNR and FQNEAQ (reference sequence). The length of the CDR3 is 14 residues. The ends lost 5 bases at V and 3 bases at J; junction bases unmatched: 4. The CDR3 protein is CASSEGQGDYGYTF. The CDR3 bases are TGTGCCAGCAGCGAGGGACAGGGTGACTATGGCTACACCTTC. Supplemented by reference TRBV7-9 and TRBJ1-2, the full variable domain reads DTGVSQNPRHKITKRGQNVTFRCDPISEHNRLYWYRQTLGQGPEFLTYFQNEAQLEKSRLLSDRFSAERPKGSFSTLEIQRTEQGDSAMYLCASSEGQGDYGYTFGSGTRLTVV.

This clone was counted a few times. This chain's CDR3 is CASSQETAQESSPLHF. CDR3 in DNA: TGTGCCAGCAGCCAGGAGACAGCGCAGGAGTCTTCACCCCTCCACTTT. The rearrangement joins TRBV4-2 to TRBJ1-6; D possibly corresponds to TRBD1 (5 bases). Germline CDR1 and CDR2: LGHNA and YNFKEQ. V lost 3 bases to trimming and J lost 9 bases, with 18 bases between them. This CDR3 has 16 amino acids.

The CDR3 loop is CAISRSPDQPQHF. DNA of the CDR3: TGTGCCATCAGTCGGTCACCTGATCAGCCCCAGCATTTT. The rearrangement links TRBV10-3 to TRBJ1-5, with D uncertain. The germline V and J ends were trimmed by 5 bases and 5 bases, with 10 bases remaining between them. The germline V gene encodes CDR1 ENHRY and CDR2 SYGVKD. The length of the CDR3 is 13 residues.

The chain has TRBV27 and TRBJ2-7; 7 bases align to TRBD1. Per the germline V gene, CDR1 is MNHEY and CDR2 is SMNVEV (reference sequence). The CDR3 is 15 amino acids. Unmatched junction bases numbered 12, after V lost 6 bases and J lost 4 bases. The CDR3 reads CASRAPGQLTYEQYF. The CDR3 region has the DNA TGTGCCAGCAGGGCCCCGGGACAGCTCACATACGAGCAGTACTTC.

In its sample, this clone was seen once. V gene TRBV30 combines with J gene TRBJ1-6; D remains unclear. CDR1 GTSNPN and CDR2 SVGIG come from the germline V gene (reference sequence). This CDR3 comprises 14 residues. V lost 0 bases and J lost 6, with 9 bases in between. The CDR3 spells CAWSVSGSNSPLHF. CDR3 coding DNA: TGTGCCTGGAGTGTAAGCGGAAGTAATTCACCCCTCCACTTT.

The chain employs TRBV2 and TRBJ1-1; D is undetermined. Trimming stripped 5 bases from V and 1 base from J, with 5 bases between. This CDR3 spans 12 amino acids. CDR1 is SNHLY, CDR2 FYNNEI, per germline. Written as DNA, the CDR3 is TGTGCCAGCAGTTCAGAGAACACTGAAGCTTTCTTT. Encoded protein: CASSSENTEAFF.

V gene TRBV30 combines with J gene TRBJ1-6, with 9 bases matching TRBD1. Per germline, CDR1 GTSNPN and CDR2 SVGIG (reference sequence). Germline trimming cut 6 bases from V and 9 bases from J; bases unmatched to any gene: 9. This CDR3 is built from 14 residues. The CDR3 coding sequence is TGTGCCTGCAAACAACAGGGGGCGAGTTCACCCCTCCACTTT. Amino acid sequence: CACKQQGASSPLHF.

DNA for the CDR3: TGTGCCAGCAGCCCAAGGGGGGGGGCCTACAATGAGCAGTTCTTC. It specifies CASSPRGGAYNEQFF. V usage is TRBV6-5 and J usage is TRBJ2-1; D may be TRBD2 (7 bases). The CDR3 length is 15 residues. CDR1 MNHEY and CDR2 SVGAGI come from the germline V gene. V lost 6 bases and J lost 2, with 14 bases in between.

This rearrangement joins TRBV9 to TRBJ1-6; D not resolved. CDR1 and CDR2 (germline): SGDLS, YYNGEE. V gave up 2 bases and J gave up 10 bases, with 7 bases separating them. The CDR3 is 12 amino acids. CDR3 loop: CASSVSGSPLHF. The CDR3 DNA is TGTGCCAGCAGCGTCAGCGGCTCACCCCTCCACTTT.

This chain joins TRBV29-1 and TRBJ2-7, with D possibly being TRBD1 (5 bases). CDR1 is SQVTM and CDR2 is ANQGSEA in the germline V gene. This CDR3 region has 14 residues. V gave up 3 bases and J gave up 3 bases, with 15 bases separating them. The CDR3 here is CSVETGFRGYEQYF. CDR3 nucleotides: TGCAGCGTTGAGACCGGGTTTAGGGGCTACGAGCAGTACTTC.

The V gene is TRBV29-1, the J gene TRBJ1-2, with 8 bases identical to TRBD1. J lost 4 bases, V lost 6 bases, and 4 bases had no gene match. This CDR3 comprises 12 residues. The germline V gene encodes CDR1 SQVTM and CDR2 ANQGSEA. The CDR3 DNA reads as TGCAGCGTACAGGGGGTTGTCTATGGCTACACCTTC. It translates to CSVQGVVYGYTF.

A few counts support this clone. The J gene is TRBJ1-2, the V gene TRBV5-1; 9 bases line up with TRBD1. The CDR3 length is 15 residues. J gave up 3 bases and V 0 bases, and 3 bases lay outside the gene matches. The germline V gene has CDR1 SGHRS and CDR2 YFSETQ. The CDR3 loop reads CASSLARQGDYGYTF. The CDR3 bases are TGCGCCAGCAGCTTGGCTCGACAGGGGGACTATGGCTACACCTTC. Full variable domain (remainder filled in from reference TRBV5-1 and TRBJ1-2): KAGVTQTPRYLIKTRGQQVTLSCSPISGHRSVSWYQQTPGQGLQFLFEYFSETQRNKGNFPGRFSGRQFSNSRSEMNVSTLELGDSALYLCASSLARQGDYGYTFGSGTRLTVV.

The gene calls are TRBV30 and TRBJ2-7; TRBD2 matches 12 bases. Unmatched junction bases numbered 1, after V lost 1 base and J lost 3 bases. The CDR3 covers 14 residues. CDR1 and CDR2 (germline): GTSNPN, SVGIG (reference sequence). The CDR3 bases are TGTGCCTGGAGTGGACTAGCGGGGGTCTACGAGCAGTACTTC. Translating it yields CAWSGLAGVYEQYF.

J is TRBJ2-7 and V is TRBV7-3; D is perhaps TRBD1 or TRBD2 (5 bases each). The V and J ends lost 1 base and 4 bases respectively, with 17 bases between them. CDR1 and CDR2 (germline): SGHTA, FQGTGA. The CDR3 is 16 amino acids. Here the CDR3 DNA reads TGTGCCAGCAGCTTAAGGTCCGGGACCGAAACTTACGAGCAGTACTTC. It translates to CASSLRSGTETYEQYF.